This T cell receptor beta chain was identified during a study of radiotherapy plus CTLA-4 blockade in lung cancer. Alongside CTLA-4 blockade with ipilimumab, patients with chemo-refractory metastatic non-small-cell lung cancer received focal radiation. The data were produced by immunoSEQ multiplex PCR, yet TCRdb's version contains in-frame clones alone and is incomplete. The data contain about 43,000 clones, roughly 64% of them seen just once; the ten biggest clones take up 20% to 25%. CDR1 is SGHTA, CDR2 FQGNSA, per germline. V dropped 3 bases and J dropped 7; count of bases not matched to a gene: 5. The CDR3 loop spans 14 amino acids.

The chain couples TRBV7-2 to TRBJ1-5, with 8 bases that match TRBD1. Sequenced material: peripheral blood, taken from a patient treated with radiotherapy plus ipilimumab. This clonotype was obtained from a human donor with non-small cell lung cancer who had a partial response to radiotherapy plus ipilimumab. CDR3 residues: CASSFDRGGQPQHF. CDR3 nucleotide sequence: TGTGCCAGCAGCTTTGACAGGGGCGGACAGCCCCAGCATTTT.